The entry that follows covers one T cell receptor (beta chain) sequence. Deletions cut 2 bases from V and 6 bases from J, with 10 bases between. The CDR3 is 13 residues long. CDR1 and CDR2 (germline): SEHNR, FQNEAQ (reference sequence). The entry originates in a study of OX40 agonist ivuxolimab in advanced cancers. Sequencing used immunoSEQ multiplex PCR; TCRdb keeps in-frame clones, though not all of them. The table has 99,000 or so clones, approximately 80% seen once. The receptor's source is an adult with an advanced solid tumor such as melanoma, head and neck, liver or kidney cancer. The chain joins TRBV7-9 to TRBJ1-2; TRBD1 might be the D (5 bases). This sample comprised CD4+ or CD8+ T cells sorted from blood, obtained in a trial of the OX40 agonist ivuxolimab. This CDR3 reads CASSLLSGNGYTF. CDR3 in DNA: TGTGCCAGCAGCTTATTATCAGGGAATGGCTACACCTTC.